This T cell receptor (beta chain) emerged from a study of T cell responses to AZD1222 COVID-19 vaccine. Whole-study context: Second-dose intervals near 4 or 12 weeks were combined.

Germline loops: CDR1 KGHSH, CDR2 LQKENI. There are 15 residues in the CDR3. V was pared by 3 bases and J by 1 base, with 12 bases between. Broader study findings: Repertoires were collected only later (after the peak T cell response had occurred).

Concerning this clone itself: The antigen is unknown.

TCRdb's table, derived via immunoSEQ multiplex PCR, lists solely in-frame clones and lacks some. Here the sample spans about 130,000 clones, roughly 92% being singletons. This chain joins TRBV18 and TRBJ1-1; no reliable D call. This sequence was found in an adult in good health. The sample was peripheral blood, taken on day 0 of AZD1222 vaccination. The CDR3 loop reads CASSPFNQPNTEAFF. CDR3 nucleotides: TGTGCCAGCTCACCCTTTAACCAGCCGAACACTGAAGCTTTCTTT. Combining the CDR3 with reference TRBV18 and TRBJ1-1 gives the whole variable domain NAGVMQNPRHLVRRRGQEARLRCSPMKGHSHVYWYRQLPEEGLKFMVYLQKENIIDESGMPKERFSAEFPKEGPSILRIQQVVRGDSAAYFCASSPFNQPNTEAFFGQGTRLTVV.